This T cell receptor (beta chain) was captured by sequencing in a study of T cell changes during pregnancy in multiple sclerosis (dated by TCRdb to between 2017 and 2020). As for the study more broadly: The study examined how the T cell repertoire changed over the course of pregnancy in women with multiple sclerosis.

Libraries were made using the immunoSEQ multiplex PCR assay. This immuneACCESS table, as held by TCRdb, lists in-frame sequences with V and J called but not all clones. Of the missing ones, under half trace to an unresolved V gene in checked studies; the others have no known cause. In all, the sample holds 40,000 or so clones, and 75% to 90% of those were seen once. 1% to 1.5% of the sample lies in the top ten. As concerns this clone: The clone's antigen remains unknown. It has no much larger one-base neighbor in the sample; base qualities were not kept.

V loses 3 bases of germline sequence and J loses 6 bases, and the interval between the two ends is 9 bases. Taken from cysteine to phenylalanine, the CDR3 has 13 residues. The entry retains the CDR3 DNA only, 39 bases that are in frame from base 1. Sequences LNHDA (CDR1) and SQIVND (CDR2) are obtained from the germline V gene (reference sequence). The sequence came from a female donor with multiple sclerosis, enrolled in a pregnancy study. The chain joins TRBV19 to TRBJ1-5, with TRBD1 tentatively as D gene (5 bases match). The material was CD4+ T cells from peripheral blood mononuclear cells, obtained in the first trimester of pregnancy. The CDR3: CASSIQGGQPQHF. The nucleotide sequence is TGTGCCAGTAGTATCCAGGGAGGTCAGCCCCAGCATTTT.